A selection of T cell receptor beta chains follows, all from one sample in a study of regulatory T cells in long-lasting Graves disease. TCRdb re-derived calls from the multiplex PCR reads in MiXCR, one entry per CDR3 protein. The sample has some 440,000 distinct CDR3 sequences, less than 25% seen once. This sample comprised peripheral blood mononuclear cells (PBMCs), obtained when the disease was refractory, from a patient treated with antithyroid drugs. These receptor sequences come from a female donor with Graves disease. The CDR3 runs from the conserved cysteine through the conserved F or W. The D gene is left open where the match is weak. Clone size is shown for a subset of rows, as once, few, many or a class of expanded clone.

NA,TRBV4-1,TRBJ1-2,NA,CASSQDRGTYGYTF,TGCGCCAGCAGCCAAGACCGGGGTACTTATGGCTACACCTTC
NA,TRBV6-1,TRBJ2-7,few,CASSDQPNYEQYF,TGTGCCAGCAGTGATCAGCCGAACTACGAGCAGTACTTC
TRBD1,TRBV2,TRBJ1-1,many,CATRTGMNTEAFF,TGTGCCACCCGGACAGGGATGAACACTGAAGCTTTCTTT
NA,TRBV6-1,TRBJ1-6,few,CATGRDSPLHF,TGTGCCACCGGAAGAGATTCACCCCTCCACTTT
NA,TRBV6-1,TRBJ1-1,many,CASQTRGRSTEAFF,TGTGCCAGTCAAACCAGGGGTAGAAGCACTGAAGCTTTCTTT
NA,TRBV15,TRBJ2-7,many,CATSRGRSYEQYF,TGTGCCACCAGCAGAGGACGAAGCTACGAGCAGTACTTC
NA,TRBV28,TRBJ2-5,many,CASSFASQETQYF,TGTGCCAGCAGTTTTGCATCTCAAGAGACCCAGTACTTC
NA,TRBV7-2,TRBJ2-5,many,CASSLGRGYQETQYF,TGTGCCAGCAGCTTAGGAAGGGGGTACCAAGAGACCCAGTACTTC
NA,TRBV7-2,TRBJ2-7,many,CASSLGRGSAYEQYF,TGTGCCAGCAGCTTAGGTCGCGGTTCGGCGTACGAGCAGTACTTC
NA,TRBV19,TRBJ1-1,NA,CASIRRGLMNTEAFF,TGTGCCAGTATACGCCGGGGACTCATGAACACTGAAGCTTTCTTT
NA,TRBV28,TRBJ2-2,few,CASSPSGPGELFF,TGTGCCAGCAGCCCTTCAGGCCCCGGGGAGCTGTTTTTT
NA,TRBV5-1,TRBJ1-5,many,CASSPTYNQPQHF,TGCGCCAGCAGCCCTACCTACAATCAGCCCCAGCATTTT
TRBD1,TRBV5-1,TRBJ1-2,many,CASSLEGTGAKANYGYTF,TGCGCCAGCAGCTTGGAGGGGACAGGGGCGAAAGCTAACTATGGCTACACCTTC
NA,TRBV10-3,TRBJ2-7,many,CASHGGHDEQYF,TGTGCCAGCCACGGGGGCCACGACGAGCAGTACTTC
NA,TRBV27,TRBJ1-1,many,CASSLSGNTNTEAFF,TGTGCCAGCAGTTTATCAGGCAACACGAACACTGAAGCTTTCTTT